The 18 T cell receptor beta chains below were found in one sample sequenced in a study of cytomegalovirus exposure and HLA in healthy donors. Researchers ran the PCR with 60 Vbeta and 13 Jbeta primers. Sequencing was performed with immunoSEQ multiplex PCR; in TCRdb, only in-frame clones are kept and a portion is missing. Of about 200,000 clones in the sample, around 77% were seen once. The sample was PBMCs. The receptors originated from a woman in her 30s in good health and CMV-seronegative.

This chain links TRBV9 with TRBJ2-1, with 14 nucleotides matching TRBD2. The CDR3 loop spans 17 amino acids. V shed 3 bases and J 8 bases; nucleotides not matched to a gene: 10. The germline V gene encodes CDR1 SGDLS and CDR2 YYNGEE. CDR3 region: CASSGVWGTSGSYEQFF. The CDR3 DNA is TGTGCCAGCAGCGGGGTTTGGGGGACTAGCGGGAGCTATGAGCAGTTCTTC. Full variable domain (remainder filled in from reference TRBV9 and TRBJ2-1): DSGVTQTPKHLITATGQRVTLRCSPRSGDLSVYWYQQSLDQGLQFLIQYYNGEERAKGNILERFSAQQFPDLHSELNLSSLELGDSALYFCASSGVWGTSGSYEQFFGPGTRLTVL.

This clone was seen a few times. The chain's CDR3 is CASSDLAADYEQYF. The CDR3 DNA follows: TGCGCCAGCAGTGACTTAGCGGCCGACTACGAGCAGTACTTC. The chain uses TRBV10-2 and TRBJ2-7, with a tentative D call TRBD2 (6 bases). CDR3 length: 14 residues. Trimming pared 3 bases from V and 3 bases from J, leaving 12 bases between. Germline CDR1 reads WSHSY; CDR2 reads SAAADI.

DNA of the CDR3: TGTGCCAGCAGCTTTCCCCCCGCAGGGAGCAATCAGCCCCAGCATTTT. This sequence encodes CASSFPPAGSNQPQHF. The chain links TRBV7-2 to TRBJ1-5; a possible D gene is TRBD1 (5 bases). Germline CDR1 SGHTA, CDR2 FQGNSA. Trimming removed 3 bases from V and 1 base from J, with 13 bases in between. The CDR3 consists of 16 residues.

The V and J genes are TRBV11-2 and TRBJ2-1, with D perhaps matching TRBD1 (5 bases). The CDR3 runs to 15 residues. The V end was cut by 5 bases, the J end by 6 bases, with 17 bases between. Per germline, CDR1 SGHAT and CDR2 FQNNGV. DNA of the CDR3: TGTGCCAGCAGCCAACACAGGATTTCGTTCAATGAGCAGTTCTTC. The encoded protein is CASSQHRISFNEQFF.

The V and J genes are TRBV28 and TRBJ2-1; 9 bases match TRBD2. The J segment lost 10 bases and the V segment lost 3 bases, leaving 19 bases of the junction unmatched. The CDR3 has 18 amino acids. Germline V CDR1 and CDR2: MDHEN, SYDVKM. As DNA, the CDR3 is TGTGCCAGCAGTTTGTCGGGCGGGAGGGCTAATCGAAGGCACGAGCAGTTCTTC. Amino acid sequence: CASSLSGGRANRRHEQFF.

CDR3 in DNA: TGTGCCAGCAGCTTAGTCCTATCTGGAAACACCATATATTTT. Translation: CASSLVLSGNTIYF. This chain uses TRBV7-2 with TRBJ1-3; D is ambiguous. The CDR3 sequence is 14 residues long. Germline CDR1 and CDR2: SGHTA and FQGNSA. Trimming pared 1 base from V and 1 base from J, leaving 5 bases between.

This chain uses TRBV7-3 with TRBJ2-7, with a tentative D call TRBD1 (6 bases). CDR1 is SGHTA, CDR2 FQGTGA, per germline. Trimming took off 7 bases at V and 5 bases at J, with 12 bases between the two ends. CDR3 length: 12 residues. The CDR3 reads CASKSQGNEQYF. The DNA of the CDR3 is TGTGCCAGCAAATCACAGGGTAACGAGCAGTACTTC.

In its sample, this clone was seen a few times. The V and J genes are TRBV6-4 and TRBJ2-3; no reliable D call. Per the germline V gene, CDR1 is MRHNA and CDR2 is SNTAGT. The CDR3 spans 14 residues. V gave up 5 bases and J gave up 0 bases, with 9 bases separating them. CDR3 DNA: TGTGCCAGCAGTAATAGTATCAGCACAGATACGCAGTATTTT. As protein: CASSNSISTDTQYF.

The rearrangement links TRBV7-9 to TRBJ1-1; the D is unclear. CDR3 size: 15 residues. Germline-derived CDR1 and CDR2 are SEHNR and FQNEAQ (reference sequence). The V end was cut by 2 bases, the J end by 0 bases, with 10 bases between. This chain's CDR3 is CASSLYGRLNTEAFF. CDR3 nucleotides: TGTGCCAGCAGCTTATATGGCAGGTTGAACACTGAAGCTTTCTTT.

About this clone: The sample contains more than one DNA sequence encoding this CDR3. The chain employs TRBV6-5 and TRBJ2-7, with a tentative D call TRBD2 (5 bases). Germline-derived CDR1 and CDR2 are MNHEY and SVGAGI. The V end was cut by 0 bases, the J end by 0 bases, with 6 bases between. CDR3 length equals 14 residues. CDR3 nucleotides: TGTGCCAGCAGTTACTCAGGGAGCTCCTACGAGCAGTACTTC. It specifies CASSYSGSSYEQYF.

This clone was seen a few times. The rearrangement uses TRBV5-1 and TRBJ2-3, with D unclear. Germline V gene lookup returns CDR1 SGHRS and CDR2 YFSETQ. This CDR3 spans 17 amino acids. The ends were cut back, 4 bases at V and 0 bases at J, with 18 bases in the middle. CDR3 residues: CASSQRLFGPSTDTQYF. For the CDR3, the DNA is TGCGCCAGCAGCCAAAGGCTTTTTGGGCCTAGCACAGATACGCAGTATTTT.

The chain combines TRBV2 with TRBJ2-3; 16 positions match TRBD2. Germline-derived CDR1 and CDR2 are SNHLY and FYNNEI. Trimming at V came to 5 bases and at J to 1 base, leaving 6 bases not matched to a gene. The CDR3 is 18 residues long. The CDR3 sequence: CASSPGLAGGRGTDTQYF. CDR3 nucleotide sequence: TGTGCCAGCAGTCCGGGACTAGCGGGAGGGCGGGGCACAGATACGCAGTATTTT.

About this clone itself: Being one base from a much bigger clone, this may be a read error. Within the sample, other DNA sequences also encode this same CDR3. This chain uses TRBV6-1 with TRBJ2-1, with 7 positions matching TRBD2. Trimming at V came to 5 bases and at J to 10 bases, leaving 2 bases not matched to a gene. The germline V gene encodes CDR1 MNHNS and CDR2 SASEGT. The CDR3 consists of 11 residues. The CDR3 loop reads CASSYGGEQFF. The CDR3 DNA sequence: TGTGCCAGCAGTTACGGGGGGGAGCAGTTCTTC.

The chain links TRBV28 to TRBJ2-5; D remains unclear. CDR1 MDHEN and CDR2 SYDVKM come from the germline V gene. V lost 6 bases and J 4 bases, leaving 15 bases between the germline ends. CDR3 length equals 14 residues. The CDR3 sequence is CASSPASFAETQYF. The CDR3 DNA is TGTGCCAGCAGCCCCGCTAGTTTCGCAGAGACCCAGTACTTC.

Only one count was recorded for this clone. Additional DNA sequences in this sample encode the identical CDR3. The chain couples TRBV7-6 to TRBJ2-7; tentatively, D is TRBD2 (6 bases). V gave up 0 bases and J gave up 2 bases, with 8 bases separating them. There are 14 residues in the CDR3. Germline loops: CDR1 SGHVS, CDR2 FNYEAQ. CDR3 amino acids: CASSLAGGTYEQYF. The DNA of the CDR3 is TGTGCCAGCAGCTTAGCGGGGGGAACCTACGAGCAGTACTTC.

This clone was seen only a few times. The chain is built from TRBV30 and TRBJ2-1; perhaps TRBD2 as D (5 bases). The CDR3 spans 14 residues. Trimming removed 0 bases at V and 5 bases at J, with 11 bases between. Per the germline V gene, CDR1 is GTSNPN and CDR2 is SVGIG (reference sequence). The DNA for the CDR3 is TGTGCCTGGAGTGTTCTTGGACTCGACAATGAGCAGTTCTTC. Residues: CAWSVLGLDNEQFF.

The chain couples TRBV30 to TRBJ2-1, with 9 bases identical to TRBD2. This CDR3 is built from 14 residues. Germline loops: CDR1 GTSNPN, CDR2 SVGIG (reference sequence). The V gene end was trimmed by 4 bases and the J gene end by 15 bases; junction bases not matched to a gene: 16. The DNA for the CDR3 is TGTGCCTGGACCAGCTTCAAGGGCGGGGGGGCTCCGTTCTTC. Its translation: CAWTSFKGGGAPFF.

V gene TRBV5-1 combines with J gene TRBJ2-5; unclear D gene. The CDR3 runs to 15 residues. Trimming took off 4 bases at V and 0 bases at J, with 13 bases between the two ends. Germline CDR1 reads SGHRS; CDR2 reads YFSETQ. The CDR3: CASSPRSSHQETQYF. DNA of the CDR3: TGCGCCAGCAGCCCCCGTAGTTCCCACCAAGAGACCCAGTACTTC. The entire variable domain, with the rest obtained from reference TRBV5-1 and TRBJ2-5, is as follows: KAGVTQTPRYLIKTRGQQVTLSCSPISGHRSVSWYQQTPGQGLQFLFEYFSETQRNKGNFPGRFSGRQFSNSRSEMNVSTLELGDSALYLCASSPRSSHQETQYFGPGTRLLVL.